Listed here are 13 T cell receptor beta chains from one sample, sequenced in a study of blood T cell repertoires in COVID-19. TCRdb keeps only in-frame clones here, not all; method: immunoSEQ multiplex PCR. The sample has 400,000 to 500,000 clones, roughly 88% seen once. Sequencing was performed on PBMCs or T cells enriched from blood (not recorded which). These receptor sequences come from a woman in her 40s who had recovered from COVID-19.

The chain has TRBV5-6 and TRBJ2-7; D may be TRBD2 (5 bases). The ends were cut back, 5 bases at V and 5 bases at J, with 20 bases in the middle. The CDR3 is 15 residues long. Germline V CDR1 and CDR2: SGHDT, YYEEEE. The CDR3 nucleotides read TGTGCCAGCAGTCCACGGGATTATAAGGTCCACGAGCAGTACTTC. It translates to CASSPRDYKVHEQYF.

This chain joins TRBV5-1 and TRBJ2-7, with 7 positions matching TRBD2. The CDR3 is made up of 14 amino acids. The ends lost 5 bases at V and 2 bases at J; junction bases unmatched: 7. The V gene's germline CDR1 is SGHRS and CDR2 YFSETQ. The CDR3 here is CASRGRERTYEQYF. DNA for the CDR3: TGCGCCAGCAGAGGGCGGGAGAGAACCTACGAGCAGTACTTC. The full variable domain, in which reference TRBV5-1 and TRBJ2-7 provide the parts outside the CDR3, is KAGVTQTPRYLIKTRGQQVTLSCSPISGHRSVSWYQQTPGQGLQFLFEYFSETQRNKGNFPGRFSGRQFSNSRSEMNVSTLELGDSALYLCASRGRERTYEQYFGPGTRLTVT.

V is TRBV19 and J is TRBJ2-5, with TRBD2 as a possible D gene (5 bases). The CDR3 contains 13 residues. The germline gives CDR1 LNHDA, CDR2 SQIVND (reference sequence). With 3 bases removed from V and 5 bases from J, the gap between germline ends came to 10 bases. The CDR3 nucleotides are TGTGCCAGTAGTATGTGGGGAGCCGAGACCCAGTACTTC. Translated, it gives CASSMWGAETQYF.

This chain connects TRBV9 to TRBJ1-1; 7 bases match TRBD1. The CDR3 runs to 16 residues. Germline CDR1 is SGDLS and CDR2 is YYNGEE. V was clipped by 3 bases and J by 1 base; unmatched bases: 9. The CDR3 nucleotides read TGTGCCAGCAGCGCCAGAGCGACAGGGAGGAACACTGAAGCTTTCTTT. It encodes CASSARATGRNTEAFF.

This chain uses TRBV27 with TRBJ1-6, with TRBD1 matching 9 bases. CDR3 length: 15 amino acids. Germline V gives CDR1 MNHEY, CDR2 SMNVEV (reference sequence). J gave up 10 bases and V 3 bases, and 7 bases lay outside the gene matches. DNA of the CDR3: TGTGCCAGCAGTTTTAGGGGGACAGGGCACTCACCCCTCCACTTT. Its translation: CASSFRGTGHSPLHF.

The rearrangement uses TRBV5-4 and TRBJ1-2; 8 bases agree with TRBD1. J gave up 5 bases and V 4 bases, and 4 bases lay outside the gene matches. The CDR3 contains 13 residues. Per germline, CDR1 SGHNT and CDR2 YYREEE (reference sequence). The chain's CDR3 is CASSGQGAYGYTF. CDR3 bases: TGTGCCAGCAGCGGGCAGGGGGCATATGGCTACACCTTC.

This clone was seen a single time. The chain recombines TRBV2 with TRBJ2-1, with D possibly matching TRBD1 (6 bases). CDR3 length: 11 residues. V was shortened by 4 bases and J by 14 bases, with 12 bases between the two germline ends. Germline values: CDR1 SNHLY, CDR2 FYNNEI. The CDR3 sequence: CASSGTGMEFF. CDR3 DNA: TGTGCCAGCAGTGGAACAGGGATGGAGTTCTTC.

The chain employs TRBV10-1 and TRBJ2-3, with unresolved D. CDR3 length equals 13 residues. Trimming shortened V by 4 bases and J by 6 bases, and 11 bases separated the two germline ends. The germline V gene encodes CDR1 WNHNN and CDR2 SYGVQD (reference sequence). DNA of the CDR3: TGCGCCAGCAGTGCGGTTCTAGGTGATACGCAGTATTTT. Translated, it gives CASSAVLGDTQYF.

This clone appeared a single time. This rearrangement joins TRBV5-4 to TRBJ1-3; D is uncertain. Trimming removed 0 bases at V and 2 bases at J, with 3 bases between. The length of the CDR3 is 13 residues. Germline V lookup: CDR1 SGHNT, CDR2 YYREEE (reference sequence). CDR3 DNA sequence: TGTGCCAGCAGCTTGGCAGCTGGAAACACCATATATTTT. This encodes CASSLAAGNTIYF.

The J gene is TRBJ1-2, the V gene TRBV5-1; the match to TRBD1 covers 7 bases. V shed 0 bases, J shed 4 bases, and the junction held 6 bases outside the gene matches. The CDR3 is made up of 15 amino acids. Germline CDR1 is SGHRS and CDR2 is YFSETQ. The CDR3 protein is CASSLGQRDSYGYTF. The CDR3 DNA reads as TGCGCCAGCAGCTTGGGACAACGGGACAGCTATGGCTACACCTTC.

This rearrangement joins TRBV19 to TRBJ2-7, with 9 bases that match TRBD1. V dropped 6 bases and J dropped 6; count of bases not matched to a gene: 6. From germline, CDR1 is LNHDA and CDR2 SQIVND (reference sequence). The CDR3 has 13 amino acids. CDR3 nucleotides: TGTGCCAGTAGAACCGGGACAGGGCCCGAGCAGTACTTC. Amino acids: CASRTGTGPEQYF.

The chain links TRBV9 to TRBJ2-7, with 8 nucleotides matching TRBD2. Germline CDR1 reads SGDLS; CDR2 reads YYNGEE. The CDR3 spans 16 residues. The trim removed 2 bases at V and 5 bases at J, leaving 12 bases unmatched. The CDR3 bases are TGTGCCAGCAGCGTTGATGTGGCGGGAGGTCACCACGAGCAGTACTTC. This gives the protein CASSVDVAGGHHEQYF.

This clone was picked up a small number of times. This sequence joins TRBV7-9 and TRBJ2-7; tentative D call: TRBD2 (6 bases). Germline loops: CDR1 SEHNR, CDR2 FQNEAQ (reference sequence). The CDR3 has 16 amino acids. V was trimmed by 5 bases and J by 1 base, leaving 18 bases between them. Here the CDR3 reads CASSQTSVGGSYEQYF. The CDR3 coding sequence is TGTGCCAGCAGCCAAACATCCGTCGGGGGATCCTACGAGCAGTACTTC.